This T cell receptor (beta chain) was identified during a study of cytomegalovirus exposure and HLA in healthy donors. TCRdb's table, derived via immunoSEQ multiplex PCR, lists solely in-frame clones and lacks some. The table lists some 170,000 clones, approximately 89% of them singletons. The sample taken for sequencing was PBMCs. This sequence was found in a man aged 18 to 29 in good health and CMV-seropositive.

The CDR3 here is CASSLESGGKSEQYF. The CDR3 nucleotides read TGTGCCAGCAGCTTAGAATCGGGGGGGAAATCCGAGCAGTACTTC. The chain uses TRBV11-2 and TRBJ2-7; TRBD2 agrees at 8 bases. The V gene end was trimmed by 0 bases and the J gene end by 6 bases; junction bases not matched to a gene: 7. The CDR3 sequence is 15 residues long. Germline CDR1 reads SGHAT; CDR2 reads FQNNGV.